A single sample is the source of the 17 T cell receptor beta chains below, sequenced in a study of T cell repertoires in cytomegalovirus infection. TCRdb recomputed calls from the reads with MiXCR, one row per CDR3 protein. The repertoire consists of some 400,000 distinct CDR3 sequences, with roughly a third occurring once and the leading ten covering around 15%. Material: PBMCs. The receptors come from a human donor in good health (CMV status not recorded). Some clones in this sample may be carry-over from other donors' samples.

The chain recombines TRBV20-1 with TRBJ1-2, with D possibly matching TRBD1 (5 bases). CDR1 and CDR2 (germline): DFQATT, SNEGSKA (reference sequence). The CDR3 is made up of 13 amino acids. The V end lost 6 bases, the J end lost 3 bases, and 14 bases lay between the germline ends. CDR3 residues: CSAVRGGDYGYTF. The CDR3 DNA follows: TGCAGTGCCGTCCGGGGCGGAGACTATGGCTACACCTTC.

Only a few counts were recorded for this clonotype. CDR3 residues: CATSRDREGVEETQYF. CDR3 sequence (DNA): TGTGCCACCAGCAGAGACCGAGAGGGGGTCGAGGAGACCCAGTACTTC. The chain has TRBV15 and TRBJ2-5; D might be TRBD1 (6 bases). The CDR3 sequence is 16 residues long. V shed 0 bases and J shed 5 bases, with 16 bases lying between them. In germline, CDR1 is LNHNV, CDR2 YYDKDF (reference sequence).

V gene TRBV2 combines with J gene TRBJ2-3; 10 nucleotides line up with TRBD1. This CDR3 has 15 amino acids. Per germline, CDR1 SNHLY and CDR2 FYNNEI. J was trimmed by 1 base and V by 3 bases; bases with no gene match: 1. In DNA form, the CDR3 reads TGTGCCAGCAGTGATGGGACAGGGGGCACAGATACGCAGTATTTT. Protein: CASSDGTGGTDTQYF.

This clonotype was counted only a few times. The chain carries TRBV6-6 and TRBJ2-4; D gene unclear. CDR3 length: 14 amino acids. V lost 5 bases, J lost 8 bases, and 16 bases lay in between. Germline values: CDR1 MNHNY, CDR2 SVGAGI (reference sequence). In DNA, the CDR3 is TGTGCCAGCAGTGTAGTAGGGAAGGAAGACATTCAGTACTTC. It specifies CASSVVGKEDIQYF.

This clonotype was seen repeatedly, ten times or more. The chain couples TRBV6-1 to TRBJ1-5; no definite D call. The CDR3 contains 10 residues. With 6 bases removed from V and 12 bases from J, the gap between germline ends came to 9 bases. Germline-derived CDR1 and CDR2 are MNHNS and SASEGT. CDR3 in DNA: TGTGCCAGCAGCTTGGGCTTCCAGCATTTT. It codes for CASSLGFQHF.

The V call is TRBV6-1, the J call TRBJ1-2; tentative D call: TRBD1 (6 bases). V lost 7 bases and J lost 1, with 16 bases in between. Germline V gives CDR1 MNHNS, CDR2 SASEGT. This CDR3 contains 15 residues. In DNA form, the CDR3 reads TGTGCCAGCAACCCTGGGACACGCCATAACTATGGCTACACCTTC. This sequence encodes CASNPGTRHNYGYTF.

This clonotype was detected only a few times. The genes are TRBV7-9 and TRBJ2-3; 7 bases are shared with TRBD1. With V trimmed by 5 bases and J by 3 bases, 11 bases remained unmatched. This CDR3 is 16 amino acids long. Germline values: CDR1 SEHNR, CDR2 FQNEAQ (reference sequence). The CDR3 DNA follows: TGTGCCAGCAGCCCAAGACAGGGATTTTTTACAGATACGCAGTATTTT. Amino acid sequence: CASSPRQGFFTDTQYF. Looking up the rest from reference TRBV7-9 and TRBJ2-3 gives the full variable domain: DTGVSQNPRHKITKRGQNVTFRCDPISEHNRLYWYRQTLGQGPEFLTYFQNEAQLEKSRLLSDRFSAERPKGSFSTLEIQRTEQGDSAMYLCASSPRQGFFTDTQYFGPGTRLTVL.

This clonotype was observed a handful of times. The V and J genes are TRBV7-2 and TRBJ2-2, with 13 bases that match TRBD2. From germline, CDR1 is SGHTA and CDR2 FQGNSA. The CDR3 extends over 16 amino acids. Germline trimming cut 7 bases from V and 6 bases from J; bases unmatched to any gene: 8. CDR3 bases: TGTGCCAGCACCGAAATAGGACTAGCGGGGGCCGGGGAGCTGTTTTTT. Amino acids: CASTEIGLAGAGELFF.

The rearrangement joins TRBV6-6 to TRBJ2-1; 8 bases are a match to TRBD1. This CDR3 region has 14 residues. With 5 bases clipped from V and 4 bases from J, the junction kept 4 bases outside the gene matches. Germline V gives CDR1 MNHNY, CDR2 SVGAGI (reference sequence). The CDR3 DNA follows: TGTGCCAGCAGTGGCAACAGGGGGTACAATGAGCAGTTCTTC. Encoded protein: CASSGNRGYNEQFF.

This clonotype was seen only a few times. CDR3 bases: TGTGCCAGCAGCCACAGTGATACGATGAACACTGAAGCTTTCTTT. This encodes CASSHSDTMNTEAFF. The chain joins TRBV12-3 or TRBV12-4 to TRBJ1-1; D unclear. V lost 6 bases, J lost 0 bases, and 14 bases lay in between. The length of the CDR3 is 15 residues.

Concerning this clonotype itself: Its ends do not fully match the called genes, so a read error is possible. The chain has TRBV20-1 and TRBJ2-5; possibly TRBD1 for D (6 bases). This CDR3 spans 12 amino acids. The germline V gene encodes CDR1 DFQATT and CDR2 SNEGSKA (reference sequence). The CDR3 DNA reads TGCATTGCTAGACGGGGACAAGAGACGCAGTACTTC. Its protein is CIARRGQETQYF.

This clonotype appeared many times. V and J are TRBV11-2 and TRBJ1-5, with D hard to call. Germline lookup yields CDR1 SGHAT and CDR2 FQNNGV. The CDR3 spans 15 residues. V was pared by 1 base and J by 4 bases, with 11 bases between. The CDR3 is CASSLGPLENQPQHF. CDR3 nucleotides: TGTGCCAGCAGCTTAGGACCACTAGAAAATCAGCCCCAGCATTTT.

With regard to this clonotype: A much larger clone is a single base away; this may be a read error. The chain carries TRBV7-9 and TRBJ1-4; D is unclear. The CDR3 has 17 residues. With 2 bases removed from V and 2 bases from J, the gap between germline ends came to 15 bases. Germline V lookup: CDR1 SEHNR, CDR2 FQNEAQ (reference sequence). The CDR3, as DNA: TGTGCCAGCAGCTTACCCCGAGATGTGAGCACTAATGAAAAACTGTTTTTT. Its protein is CASSLPRDVSTNEKLFF.

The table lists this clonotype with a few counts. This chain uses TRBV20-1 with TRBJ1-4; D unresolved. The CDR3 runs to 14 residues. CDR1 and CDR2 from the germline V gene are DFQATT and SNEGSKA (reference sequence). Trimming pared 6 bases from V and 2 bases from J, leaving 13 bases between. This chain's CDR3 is CSAGGAGTNEKLFF. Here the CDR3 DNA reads TGCAGTGCGGGCGGAGCGGGGACTAATGAAAAACTGTTTTTT.

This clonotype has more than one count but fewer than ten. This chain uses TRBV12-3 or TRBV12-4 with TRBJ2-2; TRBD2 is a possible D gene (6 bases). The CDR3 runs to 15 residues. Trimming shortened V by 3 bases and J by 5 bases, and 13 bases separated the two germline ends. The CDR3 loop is CASSFSGGDTGELFF. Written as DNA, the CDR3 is TGTGCCAGCAGTTTTTCCGGGGGAGATACCGGGGAGCTGTTTTTT.

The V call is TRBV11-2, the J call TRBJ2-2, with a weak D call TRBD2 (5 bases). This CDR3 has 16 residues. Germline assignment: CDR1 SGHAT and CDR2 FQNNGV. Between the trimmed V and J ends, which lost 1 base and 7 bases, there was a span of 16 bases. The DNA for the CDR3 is TGTGCCAGCAGCTTAGCGCGGGCAGGAAGTGTCGGGGAGCTGTTTTTT. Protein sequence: CASSLARAGSVGELFF.

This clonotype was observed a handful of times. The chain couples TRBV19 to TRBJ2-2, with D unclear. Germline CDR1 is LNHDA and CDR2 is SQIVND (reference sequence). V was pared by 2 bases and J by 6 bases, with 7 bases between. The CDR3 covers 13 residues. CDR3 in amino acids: CASSIIFPGELFF. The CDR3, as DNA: TGTGCCAGTAGTATAATATTTCCCGGGGAGCTGTTTTTT.